The 11 T cell receptor beta chains given below trace back to one sample, sequenced in a study of shared clonotypes between healthy human individuals. Profiling relied on immunoSEQ multiplex PCR, and the TCRdb table lists in-frame clones only, not all of them. There are a few hundred thousand clones in the sample; around 72% occur only once, and approximately 10% lies in the top ten. The specimen was memory CD4+ T cells sorted from blood. As to subset: CD45RA-negative fraction. These receptors were taken from a man younger than 45 in good health.

This chain joins TRBV11-1 and TRBJ1-1; D not resolved. The CDR3 runs 12 residues. Germline loops: CDR1 SGHAT, CDR2 FQDESV (reference sequence). V lost 6 bases, J lost 1 base, and 6 bases lay in between. This chain's CDR3 is CASRRQNTEAFF. As DNA, the CDR3 is TGTGCCAGCAGACGTCAGAACACTGAAGCTTTCTTT.

The gene calls are TRBV11-2 and TRBJ2-7; D remains unclear. Trimming left V 4 bases short and J 4 bases short, with 14 bases between. The germline CDR1 and CDR2 sequences are SGHAT and FQNNGV. CDR3 length: 14 amino acids. CDR3 DNA: TGTGCCAGCAGCTCCCTAGTAAGGCGATACGAGCAGTACTTC. Protein: CASSSLVRRYEQYF.

This clone was seen only once. The J gene is TRBJ2-3, the V gene TRBV5-4; TRBD2 matches at 7 bases. With V trimmed by 1 base and J by 1 base, 3 bases remained unmatched. This CDR3 spans 15 amino acids. Germline CDR1 reads SGHNT; CDR2 reads YYREEE (reference sequence). CDR3 region: CASSLKLAGTDTQYF. For the CDR3, the DNA is TGTGCCAGCAGCTTGAAGCTAGCGGGCACAGATACGCAGTATTTT.

The V gene is TRBV5-1, the J gene TRBJ2-3, with a weak D call TRBD2 (6 bases). Trimming removed 5 bases from V and 0 bases from J, with 13 bases in between. The CDR3 sequence is 15 residues long. CDR1 SGHRS and CDR2 YFSETQ come from the germline V gene. In nucleotides, the CDR3 is TGCGCCAGCAGACCTATTGGGACTAGCACAGATACGCAGTATTTT. Encoded protein: CASRPIGTSTDTQYF.

This chain's CDR3 is CASSLGTTDTQYF. CDR3 in DNA: TGTGCCAGCTCTCTCGGGACGACAGATACGCAGTATTTT. The chain recombines TRBV18 with TRBJ2-3, with D possibly called TRBD1 or TRBD2 (5 bases each). The V end was cut by 6 bases, the J end by 3 bases, with 10 bases between. This CDR3 is 13 amino acids long. Germline CDR1 KGHSH, CDR2 LQKENI.

This sequence joins TRBV30 and TRBJ2-5; D gene unclear. V lost 0 bases and J lost 3, with 8 bases in between. The germline V gene has CDR1 GTSNPN and CDR2 SVGIG (reference sequence). This CDR3 region has 13 residues. CDR3 in amino acids: CAWSVTGKETQYF. Here the CDR3 DNA reads TGTGCCTGGAGTGTGACCGGAAAAGAGACCCAGTACTTC.

This clone appeared once. The chain joins TRBV5-5 to TRBJ2-1; a weak D match, TRBD2 (7 bases). V shed 2 bases and J shed 7 bases, with 19 bases lying between them. CDR3 size: 16 residues. Germline values: CDR1 SGHKS, CDR2 YYEKEE (reference sequence). The CDR3 DNA reads as TGTGCCAGCAGCTTATCTGGGGGCGGGAGTACGAATGAGCAGTTCTTC. Translation: CASSLSGGGSTNEQFF.

The chain combines TRBV7-9 with TRBJ2-1, with unresolved D. The length of the CDR3 is 13 residues. V lost 5 bases and J lost 6, with 11 bases in between. Germline CDR1 and CDR2: SEHNR and FQNEAQ (reference sequence). The CDR3 here is CASSPISGNEQFF. DNA of the CDR3: TGTGCCAGCAGCCCCATTTCAGGCAATGAGCAGTTCTTC.

V is TRBV28 and J is TRBJ2-7; a weak D match, TRBD1 (6 bases). V lost 2 bases to trimming and J lost 3 bases, with 8 bases between them. This CDR3 has 13 residues. Germline V gene lookup returns CDR1 MDHEN and CDR2 SYDVKM. CDR3 amino acids: CASSLRDNYEQYF. CDR3 bases: TGTGCCAGCAGTTTACGGGACAACTACGAGCAGTACTTC.

This chain uses TRBV5-6 with TRBJ2-1, with 11 positions matching TRBD2. The CDR3 is 19 amino acids. The V segment lost 4 bases and the J segment 8 bases; nucleotides outside the gene matches: 20. Germline values: CDR1 SGHDT, CDR2 YYEEEE. This CDR3 is CASSEPWGLLAGGGDEQFF. In nucleotides, the CDR3 is TGTGCCAGCAGCGAGCCTTGGGGCCTCTTAGCGGGAGGGGGCGATGAGCAGTTCTTC.

This clone was counted many times. The gene calls are TRBV30 and TRBJ1-1, with 8 bases matching TRBD1. CDR1 GTSNPN and CDR2 SVGIG come from the germline V gene (reference sequence). V shed 0 bases and J 2 bases; nucleotides not matched to a gene: 5. The CDR3 contains 15 residues. In nucleotides, the CDR3 is TGTGCCTGGAGTGTAGGGGACAGGATTAACACTGAAGCTTTCTTT. Its protein is CAWSVGDRINTEAFF.